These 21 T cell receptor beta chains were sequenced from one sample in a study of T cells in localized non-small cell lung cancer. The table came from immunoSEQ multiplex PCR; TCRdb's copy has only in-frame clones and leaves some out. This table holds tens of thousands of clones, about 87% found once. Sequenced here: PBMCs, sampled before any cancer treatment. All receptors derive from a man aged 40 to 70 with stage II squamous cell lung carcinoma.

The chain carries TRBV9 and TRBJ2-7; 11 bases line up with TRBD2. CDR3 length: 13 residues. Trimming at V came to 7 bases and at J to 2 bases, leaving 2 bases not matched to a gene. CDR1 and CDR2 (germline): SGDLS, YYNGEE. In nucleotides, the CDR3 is TGTGCCAGCTCGACTAGCGGGGCCTACGAGCAGTACTTC. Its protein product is CASSTSGAYEQYF.

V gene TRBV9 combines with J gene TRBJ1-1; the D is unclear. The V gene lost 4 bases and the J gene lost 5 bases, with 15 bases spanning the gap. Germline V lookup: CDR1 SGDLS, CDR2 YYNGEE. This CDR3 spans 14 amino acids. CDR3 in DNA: TGTGCCAGCAGCCGTGCGGTTCCCCAAACTGAAGCTTTCTTT. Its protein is CASSRAVPQTEAFF.

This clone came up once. The CDR3 spells CATRQGSYNSPLHF. In DNA form, the CDR3 reads TGTGCCACCCGACAGGGGTCCTATAATTCACCCCTCCACTTT. The chain uses TRBV6-5 and TRBJ1-6, with 8 nucleotides matching TRBD1. The V gene's germline CDR1 is MNHEY and CDR2 SVGAGI. J gave up 1 base and V 10 bases, and 3 bases lay outside the gene matches. The CDR3 runs 14 residues.

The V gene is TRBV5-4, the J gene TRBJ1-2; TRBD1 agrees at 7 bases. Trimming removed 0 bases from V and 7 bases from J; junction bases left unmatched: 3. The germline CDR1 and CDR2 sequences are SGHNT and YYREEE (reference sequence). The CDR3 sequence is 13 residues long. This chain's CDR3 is CASSLDRGGGYTF. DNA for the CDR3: TGTGCCAGCAGCTTGGACAGGGGCGGTGGCTACACCTTC.

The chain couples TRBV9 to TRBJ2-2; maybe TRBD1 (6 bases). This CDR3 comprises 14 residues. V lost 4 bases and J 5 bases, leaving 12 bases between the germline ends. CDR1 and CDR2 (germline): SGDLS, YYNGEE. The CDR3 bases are TGTGCCAGCAGCTCCACCAGGGGAACCGGGGAGCTGTTTTTT. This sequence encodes CASSSTRGTGELFF.

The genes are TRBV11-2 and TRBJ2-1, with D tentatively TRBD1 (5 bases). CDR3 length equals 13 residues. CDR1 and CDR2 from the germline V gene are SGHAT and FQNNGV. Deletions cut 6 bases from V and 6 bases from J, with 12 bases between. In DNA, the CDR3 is TGTGCCAGCAGGGGGAAGGGGCTCAATGAGCAGTTCTTC. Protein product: CASRGKGLNEQFF. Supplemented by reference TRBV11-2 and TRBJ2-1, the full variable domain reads EAGVAQSPRYKIIEKRQSVAFWCNPISGHATLYWYQQILGQGPKLLIQFQNNGVVDDSQLPKDRFSAERLKGVDSTLKIQPAKLEDSAVYLCASRGKGLNEQFFGPGTRLTVL.

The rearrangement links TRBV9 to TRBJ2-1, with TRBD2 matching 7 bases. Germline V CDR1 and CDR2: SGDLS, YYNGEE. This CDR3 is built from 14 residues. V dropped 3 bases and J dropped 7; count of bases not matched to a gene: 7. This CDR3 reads CASSAPGTINEQFF. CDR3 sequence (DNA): TGTGCCAGCAGCGCCCCCGGGACTATTAATGAGCAGTTCTTC.

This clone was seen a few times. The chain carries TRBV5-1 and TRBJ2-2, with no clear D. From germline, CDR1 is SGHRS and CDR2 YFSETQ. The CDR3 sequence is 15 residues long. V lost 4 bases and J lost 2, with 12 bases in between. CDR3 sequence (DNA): TGCGCCAGCAGCCTAGACTCAACTAACACCGGGGAGCTGTTTTTT. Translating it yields CASSLDSTNTGELFF.

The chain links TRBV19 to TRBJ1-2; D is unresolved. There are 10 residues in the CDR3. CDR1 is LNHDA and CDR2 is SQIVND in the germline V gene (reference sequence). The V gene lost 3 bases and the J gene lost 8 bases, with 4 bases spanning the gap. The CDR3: CASSMGGYTF. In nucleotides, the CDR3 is TGTGCCAGTAGTATGGGGGGCTACACCTTC. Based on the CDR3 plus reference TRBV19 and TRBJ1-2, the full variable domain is DGGITQSPKYLFRKEGQNVTLSCEQNLNHDAMYWYRQDPGQGLRLIYYSQIVNDFQKGDIAEGYSVSREKKESFPLTVTSAQKNPTAFYLCASSMGGYTFGSGTRLTVV.

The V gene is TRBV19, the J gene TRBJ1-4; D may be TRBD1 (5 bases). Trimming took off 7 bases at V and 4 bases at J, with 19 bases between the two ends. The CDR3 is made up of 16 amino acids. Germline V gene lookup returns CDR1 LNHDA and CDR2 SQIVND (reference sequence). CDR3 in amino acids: CASTPREMGGNEKLFF. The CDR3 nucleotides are TGTGCCAGTACCCCGCGGGAAATGGGGGGTAATGAAAAACTGTTTTTT.

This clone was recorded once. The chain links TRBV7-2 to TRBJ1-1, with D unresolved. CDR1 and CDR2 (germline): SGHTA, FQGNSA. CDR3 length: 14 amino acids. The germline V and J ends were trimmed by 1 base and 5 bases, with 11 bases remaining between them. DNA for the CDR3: TGTGCCAGCAGCTTAGAGGCTGTTCAGACTGAAGCTTTCTTT. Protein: CASSLEAVQTEAFF.

The CDR3 DNA reads TGTGCCAACACCCAGACAGCAAACTATGGCTACACCTTC. Protein sequence: CANTQTANYGYTF. The V gene is TRBV7-9, the J gene TRBJ1-2; perhaps TRBD1 as D (5 bases). The length of the CDR3 is 13 residues. With 10 bases removed from V and 2 bases from J, the gap between germline ends came to 14 bases. CDR1 is SEHNR, CDR2 FQNEAQ, per germline (reference sequence).

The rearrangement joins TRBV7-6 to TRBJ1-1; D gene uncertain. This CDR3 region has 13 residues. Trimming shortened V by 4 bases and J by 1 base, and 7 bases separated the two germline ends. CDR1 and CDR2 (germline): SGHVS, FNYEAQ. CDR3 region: CASSSNTNTEAFF. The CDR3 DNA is TGTGCCAGCAGCTCCAACACGAACACTGAAGCTTTCTTT.

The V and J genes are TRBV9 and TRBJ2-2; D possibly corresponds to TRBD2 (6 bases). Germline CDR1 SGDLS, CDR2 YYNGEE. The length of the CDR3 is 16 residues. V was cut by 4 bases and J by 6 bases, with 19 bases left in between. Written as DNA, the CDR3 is TGTGCCAGCAGCCCAAGGGACTGGGAGGCGGCCGGGGAGCTGTTTTTT. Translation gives CASSPRDWEAAGELFF.

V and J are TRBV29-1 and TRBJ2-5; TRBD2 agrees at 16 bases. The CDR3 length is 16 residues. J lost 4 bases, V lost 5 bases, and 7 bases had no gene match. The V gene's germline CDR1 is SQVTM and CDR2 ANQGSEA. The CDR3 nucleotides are TGCAGCGTTACCGGGACTAGCGGGGGGGCCGCAGAGACCCAGTACTTC. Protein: CSVTGTSGGAAETQYF.

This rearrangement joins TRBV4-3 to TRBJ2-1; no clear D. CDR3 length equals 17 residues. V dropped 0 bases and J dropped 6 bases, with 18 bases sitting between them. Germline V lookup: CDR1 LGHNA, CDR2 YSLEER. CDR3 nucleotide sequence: TGCGCCAGCAGCCAAGATCTCCGGATCCATGACCGCAATGAGCAGTTCTTC. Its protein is CASSQDLRIHDRNEQFF.

Here the CDR3 DNA reads TGTGCCTGGGGGTTAGCGGGGACGAACACCGGGGAGCTGTTTTTT. Translation: CAWGLAGTNTGELFF. V gene TRBV30 combines with J gene TRBJ2-2; 8 bases are a match to TRBD2. CDR3 length: 15 amino acids. Trimming took 5 bases from V and 0 from J; bases not matched to a gene: 5. The germline gives CDR1 GTSNPN, CDR2 SVGIG (reference sequence).

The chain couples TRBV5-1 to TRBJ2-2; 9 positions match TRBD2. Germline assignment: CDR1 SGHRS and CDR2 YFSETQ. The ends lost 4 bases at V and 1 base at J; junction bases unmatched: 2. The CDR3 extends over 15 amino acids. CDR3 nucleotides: TGCGCCAGCAGCCCGACTAGCGGGAACACCGGGGAGCTGTTTTTT. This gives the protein CASSPTSGNTGELFF.

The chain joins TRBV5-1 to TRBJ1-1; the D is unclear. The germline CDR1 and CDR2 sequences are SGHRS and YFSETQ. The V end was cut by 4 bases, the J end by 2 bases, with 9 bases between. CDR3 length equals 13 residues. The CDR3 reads CASSEPINTEAFF. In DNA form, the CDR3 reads TGCGCCAGCAGCGAACCTATAAACACTGAAGCTTTCTTT.

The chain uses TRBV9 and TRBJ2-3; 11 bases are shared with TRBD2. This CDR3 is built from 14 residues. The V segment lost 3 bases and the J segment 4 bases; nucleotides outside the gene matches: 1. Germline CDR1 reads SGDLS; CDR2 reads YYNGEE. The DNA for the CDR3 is TGTGCCAGCAGCGGTAGCGGGGGGGCAGATACGCAGTATTTT. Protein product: CASSGSGGADTQYF.

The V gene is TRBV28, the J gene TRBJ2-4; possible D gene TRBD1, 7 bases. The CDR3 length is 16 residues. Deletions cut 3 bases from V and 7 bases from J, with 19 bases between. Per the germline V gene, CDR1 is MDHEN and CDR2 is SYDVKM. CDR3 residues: CASSFPSGGKDNIQYF. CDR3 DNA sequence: TGTGCCAGCAGTTTCCCCTCAGGGGGGAAAGATAACATTCAGTACTTC. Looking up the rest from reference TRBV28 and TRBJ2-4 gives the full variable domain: DVKVTQSSRYLVKRTGEKVFLECVQDMDHENMFWYRQDPGLGLRLIYFSYDVKMKEKGDIPEGYSVSREKKERFSLILESASTNQTSMYLCASSFPSGGKDNIQYFGAGTRLSVL.